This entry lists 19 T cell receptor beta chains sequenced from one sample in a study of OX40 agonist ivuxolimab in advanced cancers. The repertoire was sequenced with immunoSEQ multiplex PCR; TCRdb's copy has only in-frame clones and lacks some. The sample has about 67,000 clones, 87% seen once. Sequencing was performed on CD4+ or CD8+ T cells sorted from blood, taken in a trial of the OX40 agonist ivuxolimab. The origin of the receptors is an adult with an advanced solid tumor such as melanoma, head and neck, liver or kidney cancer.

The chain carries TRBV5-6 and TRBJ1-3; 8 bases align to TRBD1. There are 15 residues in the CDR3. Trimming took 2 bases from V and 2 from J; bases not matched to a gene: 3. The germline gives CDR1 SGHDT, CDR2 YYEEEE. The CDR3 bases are TGTGCCAGCAGCTTCACAGGGGGAACTGGAAACACCATATATTTT. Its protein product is CASSFTGGTGNTIYF.

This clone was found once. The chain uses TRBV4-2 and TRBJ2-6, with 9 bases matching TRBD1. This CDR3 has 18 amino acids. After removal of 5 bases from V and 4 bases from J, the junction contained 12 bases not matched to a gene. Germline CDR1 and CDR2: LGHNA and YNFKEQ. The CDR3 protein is CASSLARDRVTGANVLTF. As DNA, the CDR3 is TGTGCCAGCAGCTTGGCTCGGGACAGGGTAACAGGGGCCAACGTCCTGACTTTC.

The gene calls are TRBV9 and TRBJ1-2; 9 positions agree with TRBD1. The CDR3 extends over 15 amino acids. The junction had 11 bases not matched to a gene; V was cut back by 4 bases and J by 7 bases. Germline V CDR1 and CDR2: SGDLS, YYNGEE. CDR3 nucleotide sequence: TGTGCCAGCAGCCCCCTGTCCGGGACAGGGATTGGCTACACCTTC. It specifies CASSPLSGTGIGYTF. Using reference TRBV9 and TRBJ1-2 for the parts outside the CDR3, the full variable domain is DSGVTQTPKHLITATGQRVTLRCSPRSGDLSVYWYQQSLDQGLQFLIQYYNGEERAKGNILERFSAQQFPDLHSELNLSSLELGDSALYFCASSPLSGTGIGYTFGSGTRLTVV.

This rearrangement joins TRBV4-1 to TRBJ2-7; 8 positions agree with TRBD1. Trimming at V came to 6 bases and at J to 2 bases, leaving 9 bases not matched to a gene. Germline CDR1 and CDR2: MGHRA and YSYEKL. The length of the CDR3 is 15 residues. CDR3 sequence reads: CASSLGQDRTYEQYF. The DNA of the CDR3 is TGCGCCAGCAGTTTGGGACAGGATCGGACCTACGAGCAGTACTTC.

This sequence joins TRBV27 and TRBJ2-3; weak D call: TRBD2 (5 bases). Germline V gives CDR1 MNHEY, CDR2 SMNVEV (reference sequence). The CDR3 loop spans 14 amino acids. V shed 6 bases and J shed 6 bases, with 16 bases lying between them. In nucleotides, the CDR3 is TGTGCCAGCAGCCTAAGGACTGGTCCGGATACGCAGTATTTT. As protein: CASSLRTGPDTQYF.

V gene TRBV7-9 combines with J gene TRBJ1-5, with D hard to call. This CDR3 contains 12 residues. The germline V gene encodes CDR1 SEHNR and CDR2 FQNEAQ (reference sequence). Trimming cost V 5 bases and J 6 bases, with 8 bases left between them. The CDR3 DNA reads TGTGCCAGCAGCACCTATGGTCAGCCCCAGCATTTT. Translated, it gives CASSTYGQPQHF.

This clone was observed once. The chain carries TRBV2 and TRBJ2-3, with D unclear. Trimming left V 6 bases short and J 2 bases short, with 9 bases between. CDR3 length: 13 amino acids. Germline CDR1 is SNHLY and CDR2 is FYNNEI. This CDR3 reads CASSLFNTDTQYF. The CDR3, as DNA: TGTGCCAGCAGCCTTTTTAACACAGATACGCAGTATTTT.

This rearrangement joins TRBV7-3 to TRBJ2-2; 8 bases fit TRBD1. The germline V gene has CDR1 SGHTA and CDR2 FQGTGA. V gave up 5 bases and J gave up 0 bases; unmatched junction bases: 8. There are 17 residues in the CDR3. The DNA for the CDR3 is TGTGCCAGCAGCCTTTCAACACAGGGGGCGAACACCGGGGAGCTGTTTTTT. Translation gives CASSLSTQGANTGELFF.

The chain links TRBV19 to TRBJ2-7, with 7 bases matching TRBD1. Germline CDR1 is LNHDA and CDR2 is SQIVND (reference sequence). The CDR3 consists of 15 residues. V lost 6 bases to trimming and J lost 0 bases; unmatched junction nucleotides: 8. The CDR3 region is CASRGPGQSSYEQYF. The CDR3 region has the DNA TGTGCCAGTAGGGGCCCGGGACAGTCCTCCTACGAGCAGTACTTC.

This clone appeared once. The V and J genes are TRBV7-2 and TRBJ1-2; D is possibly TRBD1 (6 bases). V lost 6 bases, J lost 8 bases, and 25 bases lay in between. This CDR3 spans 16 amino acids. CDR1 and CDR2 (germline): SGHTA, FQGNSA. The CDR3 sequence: CASSSQGQGSWQGYTF. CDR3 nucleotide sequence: TGTGCCAGCAGTTCCCAGGGTCAGGGGTCGTGGCAAGGCTACACCTTC. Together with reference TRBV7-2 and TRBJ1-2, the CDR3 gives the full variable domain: GAGVSQSPSNKVTEKGKDVELRCDPISGHTALYWYRQSLGQGLEFLIYFQGNSAPDKSGLPSDRFSAERTGGSVSTLTIQRTQQEDSAVYLCASSSQGQGSWQGYTFGSGTRLTVV.

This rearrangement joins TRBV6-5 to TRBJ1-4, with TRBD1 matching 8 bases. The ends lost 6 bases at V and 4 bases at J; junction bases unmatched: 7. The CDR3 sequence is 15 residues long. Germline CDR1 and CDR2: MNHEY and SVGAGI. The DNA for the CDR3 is TGTGCCAGCAGGACCCAGGGGGCAAGTAATGAAAAACTGTTTTTT. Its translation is CASRTQGASNEKLFF.

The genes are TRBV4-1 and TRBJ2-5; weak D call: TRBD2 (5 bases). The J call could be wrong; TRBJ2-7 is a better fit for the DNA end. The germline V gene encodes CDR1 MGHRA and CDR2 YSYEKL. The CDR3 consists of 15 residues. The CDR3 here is CASSQAGGRDYEQYF. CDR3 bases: TGCGCCAGCAGCCAAGCCGGCGGGCGCGACTACGAGCAGTACTTC.

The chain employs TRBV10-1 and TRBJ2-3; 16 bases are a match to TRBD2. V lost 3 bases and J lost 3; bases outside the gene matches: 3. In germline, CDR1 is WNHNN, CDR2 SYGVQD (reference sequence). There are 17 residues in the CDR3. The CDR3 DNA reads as TGCGCCAGCAGTGATGGGACTAGCGGGAGGGTGACAGATACGCAGTATTTT. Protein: CASSDGTSGRVTDTQYF.

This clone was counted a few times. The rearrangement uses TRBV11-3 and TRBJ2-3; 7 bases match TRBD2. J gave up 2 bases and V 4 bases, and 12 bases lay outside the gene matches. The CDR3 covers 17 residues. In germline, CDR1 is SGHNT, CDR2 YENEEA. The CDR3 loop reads CASSSRKREEDTDTQYF. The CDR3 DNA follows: TGTGCCAGCAGCTCTCGAAAACGGGAGGAGGACACAGATACGCAGTATTTT.

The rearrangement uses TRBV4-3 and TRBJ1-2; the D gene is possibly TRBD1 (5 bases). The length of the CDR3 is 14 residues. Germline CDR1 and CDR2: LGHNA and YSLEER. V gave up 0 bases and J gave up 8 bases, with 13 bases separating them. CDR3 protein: CASSQEYRSGGYTF. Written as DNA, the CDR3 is TGCGCCAGCAGCCAAGAATACAGGTCGGGGGGCTACACCTTC.

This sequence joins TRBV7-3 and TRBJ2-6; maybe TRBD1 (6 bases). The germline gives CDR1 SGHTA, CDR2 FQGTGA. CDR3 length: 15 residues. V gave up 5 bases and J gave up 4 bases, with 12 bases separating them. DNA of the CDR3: TGTGCCAGCAGCCCGTCAGGGGCCGGGGCCAACGTCCTGACTTTC. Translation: CASSPSGAGANVLTF.

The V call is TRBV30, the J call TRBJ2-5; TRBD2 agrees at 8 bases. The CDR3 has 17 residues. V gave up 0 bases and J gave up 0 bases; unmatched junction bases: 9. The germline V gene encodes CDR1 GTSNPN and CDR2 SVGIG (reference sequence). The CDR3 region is CAWSVRAGGGHQETQYF. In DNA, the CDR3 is TGTGCCTGGAGTGTGCGGGCAGGCGGGGGGCACCAAGAGACCCAGTACTTC.

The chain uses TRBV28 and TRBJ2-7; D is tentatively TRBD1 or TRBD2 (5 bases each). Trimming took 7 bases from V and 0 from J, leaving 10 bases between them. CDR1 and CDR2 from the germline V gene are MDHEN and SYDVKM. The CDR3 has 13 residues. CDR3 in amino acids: CASTRGDSYEQYF. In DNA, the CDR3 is TGTGCCAGCACGAGGGGAGACTCCTACGAGCAGTACTTC.

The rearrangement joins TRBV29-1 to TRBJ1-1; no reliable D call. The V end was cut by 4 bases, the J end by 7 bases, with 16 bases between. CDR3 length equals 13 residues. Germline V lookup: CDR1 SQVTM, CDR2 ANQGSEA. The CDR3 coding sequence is TGCAGCGTTGGGCGGGCGGCACCCTTTGAAGCTTTCTTT. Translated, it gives CSVGRAAPFEAFF.